The text below deals with one TCR beta chain. Antigen: not known. It may be a read error: a sequence one base away is much more abundant. The PBMCs studied were ones that came from roughly 11 ml fresh peripheral blood. The sample belongs to a study of T cells in Graves' hyperthyroidism and ophthalmopathy. General study findings and limits: Most expanded thyroid clonotypes above 0.001 recurred in blood.

J gave up 8 bases and V 5 bases, and 10 bases lay outside the gene matches. The CDR3 extends over 14 amino acids. CDR1 and CDR2 (germline): DFQATT, SNEGSKA (reference sequence). What was amplified from RNA transcripts were TCR beta CDR3 regions. HTBI primers were employed in a first-round RT-PCR of the TCR CDR3. MiXCR was run by TCRdb on the multiplex PCR reads, yielding one entry per CDR3 protein. This table holds roughly 400,000 distinct CDR3 sequences, roughly 13% found once. V is TRBV20-1 and J is TRBJ1-4; 8 bases agree with TRBD1. Sequencing used blood. This TCR came from a man between 50 and 59 years old with Graves' ophthalmopathy. As DNA, the CDR3 is TGCAGTGCTGCCCGGGCAGGGGGCACCGAAAAACTGTTTTTT. Translation gives CSAARAGGTEKLFF.